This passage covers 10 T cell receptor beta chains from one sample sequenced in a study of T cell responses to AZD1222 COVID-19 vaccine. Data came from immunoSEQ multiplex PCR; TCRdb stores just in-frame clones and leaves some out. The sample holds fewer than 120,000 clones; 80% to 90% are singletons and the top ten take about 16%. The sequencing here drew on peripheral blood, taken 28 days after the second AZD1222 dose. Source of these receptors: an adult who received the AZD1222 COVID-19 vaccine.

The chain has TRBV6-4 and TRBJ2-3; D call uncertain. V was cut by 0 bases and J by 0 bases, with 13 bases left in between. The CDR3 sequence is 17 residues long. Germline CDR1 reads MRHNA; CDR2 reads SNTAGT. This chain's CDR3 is CASSDSLTSLSTDTQYF. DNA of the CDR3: TGTGCCAGCAGTGACTCGTTGACTTCCCTGAGCACAGATACGCAGTATTTT.

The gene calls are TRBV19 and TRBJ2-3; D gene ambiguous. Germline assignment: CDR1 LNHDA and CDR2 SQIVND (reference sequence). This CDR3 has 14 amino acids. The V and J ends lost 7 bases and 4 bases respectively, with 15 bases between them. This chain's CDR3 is CASTRMESPDTQYF. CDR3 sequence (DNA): TGTGCCAGTACGAGGATGGAGAGCCCAGATACGCAGTATTTT.

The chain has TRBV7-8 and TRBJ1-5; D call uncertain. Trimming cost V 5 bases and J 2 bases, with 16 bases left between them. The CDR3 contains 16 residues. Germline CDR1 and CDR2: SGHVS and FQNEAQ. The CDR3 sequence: CASSTLQRGGNQPQHF. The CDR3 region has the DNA TGTGCCAGCAGCACCTTACAACGGGGAGGCAATCAGCCCCAGCATTTT. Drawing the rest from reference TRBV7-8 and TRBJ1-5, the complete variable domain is GAGVSQSPRYKVAKRGQDVALRCDPISGHVSLFWYQQALGQGPEFLTYFQNEAQLDKSGLPSDRFFAERPEGSVSTLKIQRTQQEDSAVYLCASSTLQRGGNQPQHFGDGTRLSIL.

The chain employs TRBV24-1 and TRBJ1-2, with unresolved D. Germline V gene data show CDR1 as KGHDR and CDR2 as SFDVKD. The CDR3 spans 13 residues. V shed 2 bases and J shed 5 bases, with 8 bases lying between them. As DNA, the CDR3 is TGTGCCACCAGTGATTCCGGACTGTATGGCTACACCTTC. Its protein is CATSDSGLYGYTF.

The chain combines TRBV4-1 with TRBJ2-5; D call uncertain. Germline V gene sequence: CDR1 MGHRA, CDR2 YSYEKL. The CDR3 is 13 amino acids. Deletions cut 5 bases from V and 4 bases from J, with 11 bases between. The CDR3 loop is CASSYGRRETQYF. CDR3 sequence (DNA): TGCGCCAGCAGCTACGGACGGAGAGAGACCCAGTACTTC.

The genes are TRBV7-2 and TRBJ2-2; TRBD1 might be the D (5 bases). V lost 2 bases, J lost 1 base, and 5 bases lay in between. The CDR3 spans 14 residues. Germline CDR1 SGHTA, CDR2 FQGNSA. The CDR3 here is CASSLTGNTGELFF. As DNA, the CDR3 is TGTGCCAGCAGCTTAACAGGGAACACCGGGGAGCTGTTTTTT.

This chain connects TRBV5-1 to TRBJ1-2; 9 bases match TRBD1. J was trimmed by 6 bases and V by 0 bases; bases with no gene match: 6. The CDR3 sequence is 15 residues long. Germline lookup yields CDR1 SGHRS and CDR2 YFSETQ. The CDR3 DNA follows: TGCGCCAGCAGCTTGGTGGGGACAGGGATCGATGGCTACACCTTC. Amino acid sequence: CASSLVGTGIDGYTF.

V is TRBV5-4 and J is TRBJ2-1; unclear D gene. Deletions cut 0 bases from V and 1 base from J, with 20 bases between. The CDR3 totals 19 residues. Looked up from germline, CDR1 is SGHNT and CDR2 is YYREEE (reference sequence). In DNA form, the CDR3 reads TGTGCCAGCAGCTTGGAGGGTGGGCTCTGGACGGTATCCTACAATGAGCAGTTCTTC. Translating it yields CASSLEGGLWTVSYNEQFF.

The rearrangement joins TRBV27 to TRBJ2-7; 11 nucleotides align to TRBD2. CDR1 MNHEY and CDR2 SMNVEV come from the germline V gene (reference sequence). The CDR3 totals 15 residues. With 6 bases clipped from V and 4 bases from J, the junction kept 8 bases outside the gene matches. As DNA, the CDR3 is TGTGCCAGCAGGAAAACTAGCGGGAGTTTTTACGAGCAGTACTTC. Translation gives CASRKTSGSFYEQYF.

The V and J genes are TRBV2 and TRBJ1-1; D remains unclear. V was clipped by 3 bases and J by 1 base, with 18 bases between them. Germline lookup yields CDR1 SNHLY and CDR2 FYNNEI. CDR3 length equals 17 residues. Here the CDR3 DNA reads TGTGCCAGCAGTGATGTAACGGGAGCGCAACCGAACACTGAAGCTTTCTTT. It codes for CASSDVTGAQPNTEAFF.